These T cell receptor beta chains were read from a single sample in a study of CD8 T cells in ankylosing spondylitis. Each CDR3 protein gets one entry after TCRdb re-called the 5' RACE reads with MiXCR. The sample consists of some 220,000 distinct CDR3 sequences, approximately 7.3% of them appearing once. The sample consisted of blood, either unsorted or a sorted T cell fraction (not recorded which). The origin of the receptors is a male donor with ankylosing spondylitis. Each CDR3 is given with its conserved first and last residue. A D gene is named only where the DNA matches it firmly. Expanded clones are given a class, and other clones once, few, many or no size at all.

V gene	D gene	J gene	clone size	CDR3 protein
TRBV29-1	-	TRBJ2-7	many	CSVGGWPTYEQYF
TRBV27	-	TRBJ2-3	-	CASSIWWGATDTQYF
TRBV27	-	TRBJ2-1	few	CASSLSPRNNEQFF
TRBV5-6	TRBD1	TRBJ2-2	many	CASSYRDRGNTGELFF
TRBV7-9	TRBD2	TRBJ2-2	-	CASRGLAGVWNGELFF
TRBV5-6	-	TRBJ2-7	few	CASSPREFGSYEQYF
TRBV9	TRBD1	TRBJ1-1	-	CASSRATGPEAFF
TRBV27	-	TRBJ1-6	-	CASRPNSPLHF
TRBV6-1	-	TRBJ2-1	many	CASRHLDSYNEQFF
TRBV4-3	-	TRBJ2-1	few	CASSQLGDSRRGEQFF
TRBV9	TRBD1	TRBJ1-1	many	CASSGRTGEGTEAFF
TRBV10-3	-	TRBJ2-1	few	CAILRGNEQFF
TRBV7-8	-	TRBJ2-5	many	CASSLRGQQETQYF
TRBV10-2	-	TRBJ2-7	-	CASSQGLRQRYF
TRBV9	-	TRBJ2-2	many	CASSQTNTGELFF
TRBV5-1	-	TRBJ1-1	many	CASSFTGGNTEAFF
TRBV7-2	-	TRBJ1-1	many	CASSSSGTEAFF
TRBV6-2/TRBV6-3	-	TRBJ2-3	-	CASSYPPTQYF
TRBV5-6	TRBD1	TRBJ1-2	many	CASSLGSQGANYGYTF
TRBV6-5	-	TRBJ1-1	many	CASSYSGGLPFF
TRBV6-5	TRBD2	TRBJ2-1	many	CASSYWREGLAYNEQFF
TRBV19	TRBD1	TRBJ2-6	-	CASSSWTGTTGANVLTF
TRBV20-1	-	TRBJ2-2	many	CSAIDKNTGELFF
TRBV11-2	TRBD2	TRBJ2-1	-	CASSVTGTSGYNEQFF